Below are 28 T cell receptor beta chains sequenced from a single sample in a study of tissue T cells after allogeneic stem cell transplantation. The table came from immunoSEQ multiplex PCR; TCRdb's copy has only in-frame clones and leaves some out. The sample includes 2,000 to 3,000 clones, about half of them seen just once. Time point reported: mouse harvest day 14 after allogeneic transplant. Mouse grafts combined 10^7 T-cell-depleted bone marrow cells with 10^6 splenic CD5+ T cells. The material sequenced was gut tissue. The receptors stem from a female BALB/c mouse given C57BL/6 T cells with graft-versus-host disease after an allogeneic hematopoietic cell transplant.

The table lists this clone with a few counts. Genes here carry mouse names. The read falls 1 residue short of the CDR3 end, and the missing part is taken from the germline J gene. The rearrangement uses TRBV31 and TRBJ2-7, with a tentative D call TRBD2 (6 bases). V dropped 0 bases and J dropped 4 bases, with 10 bases sitting between them. CDR1 and CDR2 (germline): GKSSPN, SITVG. There are 13 residues in the CDR3. CDR3 protein: CAWSLPGTYEQYF. Incomplete CDR3 DNA: TGTGCCTGGAGTCTACCTGGGACTTATGAACAGTAC. Drawing the rest from reference TRBV31 and TRBJ2-7, the complete variable domain is AQTIHQWPVAEIKAVGSPLSLGCTIKGKSSPNLYWYWQATGGTLQQLFYSITVGQVESVVQLNLSASRPKDDQFILSTEKLLLSHSGFYLCAWSLPGTYEQYFGPGTRLTVL.

Worth noting for this clone: Each gene name is a mouse one. Coverage ceases 1 residue before the CDR3 finishes, and the germline J gene fills in the end. V and J are TRBV26 and TRBJ1-3; a weak D match, TRBD1 (5 bases). Trimming left V 4 bases short and J 2 bases short, with 6 bases between. The germline V gene has CDR1 KGHPV and CDR2 FQNQEV (reference sequence). The CDR3 extends over 13 amino acids. CDR3 in amino acids: CASSRGAGNTLYF. The CDR3 DNA, read in part, is TGTGCCAGCAGTCGGGGGGCTGGAAATACGCTCTAT.

With respect to this clone: The genes and germline here are from mouse. The read ends 1 residue before the CDR3 terminus; that terminus is restored from the germline J gene. V usage is TRBV12-2 and J usage is TRBJ1-1, with a possible D match to TRBD1 (6 bases). The CDR3 runs 13 residues. Deletions cut 4 bases from V and 1 base from J, with 9 bases between. The germline gives CDR1 SGHLS, CDR2 HYDKME. CDR3 bases read: TGTGCCAGCTCCCTCAGGGGGAACACAGAAGTCTTC. This codes for CASSLRGNTEVF. The full CDR3 is CASSLRGNTEVFF.

Concerning this clone itself: Gene names and germline match the mouse. The read is 1 residue too short to cover the CDR3 end, so that end is filled in from the germline J gene. The V and J genes are TRBV12-2 and TRBJ2-1; possibly TRBD2 for D (6 bases). Germline V gene sequence: CDR1 SGHLS, CDR2 HYDKME. The CDR3 consists of 15 residues. V was pared by 2 bases and J by 0 bases, with 10 bases between. The sequenced CDR3 bases are TGTGCCAGCTCTCCCCACTGGGTTAACTATGCTGAGCAGTTC. Its translation: CASSPHWVNYAEQF. The whole CDR3 protein reads CASSPHWVNYAEQFF.

As to this clone: Each gene name is a mouse one. With the read ending 1 residue before the CDR3 end, the germline J gene is used to fill in that end. V is TRBV13-3 and J is TRBJ1-3; no reliable D call. CDR1 is NNHDY, CDR2 SYVADS, per germline. The CDR3 has 14 residues. V was clipped by 1 base and J by 0 bases, with 5 bases between them. This CDR3 reads CASSDRSSGNTLYF. CDR3 bases read: TGTGCCAGCAGTGATCGCAGTTCTGGAAATACGCTCTAT.

To note about this clone: The germline and genes are mouse ones. Read data end 1 residue before the CDR3 end; the end is taken from the germline J gene. The gene calls are TRBV31 and TRBJ2-1; the match to TRBD1 covers 9 bases. V dropped 0 bases and J dropped 6; count of bases not matched to a gene: 3. This CDR3 contains 14 residues. Germline lookup yields CDR1 GKSSPN and CDR2 SITVG. The CDR3 region is CAWSLGTGIAEQFF. CDR3 bases read: TGTGCCTGGAGTCTCGGGACAGGGATTGCTGAGCAGTTC.

This clone showed up just a few times. The germline and genes are mouse ones. The read ends 1 residue before the CDR3 terminus; that terminus is restored from the germline J gene. The chain recombines TRBV1 with TRBJ2-5; TRBD1 is a possible D gene (5 bases). Germline V gives CDR1 NSQYPW, CDR2 LRSPGD (reference sequence). The V end lost 4 bases, the J end lost 6 bases, and 8 bases lay between the germline ends. The CDR3 is 12 residues long. CDR3 DNA, as far as it was read: TGCACCTGCAGTGGAAAGGGGGACACCCAGTAC. It encodes CTCSGKGDTQY. In full, the CDR3 reads CTCSGKGDTQYF. Using reference TRBV1 and TRBJ2-5 for the parts outside the CDR3, the full variable domain is VTLLEQNPRWRLVPRGQAVNLRCILKNSQYPWMSWYQQDLQKQLQWLFTLRSPGDKEVKSLPGADYLATRVTDTELRLQVANMSQGRTLYCTCSGKGDTQYFGPGTRLLVL.

This clone was counted a few times. Mouse names are used for the genes. Coverage ceases 1 residue before the CDR3 finishes, and the germline J gene fills in the end. The V call is TRBV26, the J call TRBJ1-2; no reliable D call. This CDR3 has 13 residues. The ends were cut back, 7 bases at V and 0 bases at J, with 9 bases in the middle. The germline gives CDR1 KGHPV, CDR2 FQNQEV (reference sequence). The covered CDR3 bases are TGTGCCAGCACCTCGACAACAAACTCCGACTACACC. Protein product: CASTSTTNSDYT. The CDR3 as a whole reads CASTSTTNSDYTF.

On this clone: These gene names are mouse names. The read stops 1 residue short of the end of the CDR3; the missing end is completed from the germline J gene. The chain combines TRBV23 with TRBJ2-4; the D call of TRBD2 is as the table states it, not checked on the DNA. The germline gives CDR1 KGHTA, CDR2 FQNQQP. The CDR3 length is 14 residues. CDR3 bases read: TGCTCCAGCAGTCAGAGGGACTGGGGGAACACCTTGTAC. It yields the protein CSSSQRDWGNTLY. The CDR3 reads in full as CSSSQRDWGNTLYF.

Within the sample, this clone is large. Gene names are mouse gene names. The DNA read from the CDR3 is TGTGCCAGCAGTAATTCTGGAAATACGCTCTAT. Translated, it gives CASSNSGNTLY. The CDR3 in full is CASSNSGNTLYF. The genes are TRBV26 and TRBJ1-3; unclear D gene. Coverage ceases 1 residue before the CDR3 finishes, and the germline J gene fills in the end. This CDR3 comprises 12 residues. The ends were cut back, 5 bases at V and 0 bases at J, with 2 bases in the middle. Germline CDR1 is KGHPV and CDR2 is FQNQEV (reference sequence).

This clone is labeled medium-sized. Gene names follow the mouse nomenclature. Coverage ceases 1 residue before the CDR3 finishes, and the germline J gene fills in the end. This chain uses TRBV5 with TRBJ1-1, with unresolved D. Germline V gene sequence: CDR1 LGHNA, CDR2 YNLKQL (reference sequence). The CDR3 length is 12 residues. V was cut by 3 bases and J by 0 bases, with 2 bases left in between. CDR3 DNA, as far as it was read: TGTGCCAGCAGCCAGGCAAACACAGAAGTCTTC. Translating gives CASSQANTEVF. The full CDR3 reads CASSQANTEVFF.

As regards this clone: Mouse gene names and germline throughout. The missing CDR3 end, 1 residue past where the read stops, is filled in from the germline J gene. The rearrangement uses TRBV26 and TRBJ2-1; perhaps D is TRBD1 or TRBD2 (5 bases each). Germline assignment: CDR1 KGHPV and CDR2 FQNQEV (reference sequence). Trimming removed 8 bases at V and 3 bases at J, with 8 bases between. The length of the CDR3 is 12 residues. The covered CDR3 bases are TGTGCCAGCGGGACCTTCTATGCTGAGCAGTTC. Amino acids: CASGTFYAEQF. The whole CDR3 protein reads CASGTFYAEQFF. Together with reference TRBV26 and TRBJ2-1, the CDR3 gives the full variable domain: NSKVIQTPRYLVKGQGQKAKMRCIPEKGHPVVFWYQQNKNNEFKFLINFQNQEVLQQIDMTEKRFSAECPSNSPCSLEIQSSEAGDSALYLCASGTFYAEQFFGPGTRLTVL.

This clone was seen a handful of times. Genes and germline are mouse. The read halts 1 residue ahead of the CDR3 end, with the missing end drawn from the germline J gene. This chain joins TRBV13-3 and TRBJ1-2; tentative D call: TRBD1 (6 bases). Germline CDR1 is NNHDY and CDR2 is SYVADS. The CDR3 runs 13 residues. Trimming pared 0 bases from V and 4 bases from J, leaving 7 bases between. Partial CDR3 DNA: TGTGCCAGCAGTGATGGAGGGGGCTCCGACTACACC. It codes for CASSDGGGSDYT. The whole CDR3 sequence is CASSDGGGSDYTF.

Points on this clone: Germline and genes: mouse. The read terminates 1 residue before the CDR3 end, so the remaining end is supplied by the germline J gene. V and J are TRBV26 and TRBJ2-5; no definite D call. Per the germline V gene, CDR1 is KGHPV and CDR2 is FQNQEV (reference sequence). The CDR3 consists of 14 residues. Trimming took 3 bases from V and 2 from J, leaving 9 bases between them. The CDR3 sequence is CASSLGVAQDTQYF. CDR3 DNA (partial): TGTGCCAGCAGTCTCGGGGTTGCCCAAGACACCCAGTAC.

With regard to this clone: Gene labels here are mouse ones. Coverage ceases 1 residue before the CDR3 finishes, and the germline J gene fills in the end. The V and J genes are TRBV12-1 and TRBJ1-1; 9 bases fit TRBD1. In germline, CDR1 is SGHSN, CDR2 HYEKVE. The CDR3 loop spans 14 amino acids. V was clipped by 0 bases and J by 4 bases; unmatched bases: 2. The CDR3 spells CASSLGQGFTEVFF. The sequenced part of the CDR3 DNA is TGTGCCAGCTCTCTCGGACAGGGGTTCACAGAAGTCTTC.

This clone was found a few times. Genes and germline come from the mouse. The read ends 1 residue shy of where the CDR3 ends; the end is completed using the germline J gene. The chain has TRBV12-2 and TRBJ2-7; possible D gene TRBD1, 5 bases. This CDR3 comprises 15 residues. The V and J ends lost 0 bases and 0 bases respectively, with 11 bases between them. Germline V gene data show CDR1 as SGHLS and CDR2 as HYDKME. The DNA read from the CDR3 is TGTGCCAGCTCTCTCGAAGGACATAGCTCCTATGAACAGTAC. Translated: CASSLEGHSSYEQY. The entire CDR3 protein reads CASSLEGHSSYEQYF.

Regarding this clone: All gene names here are mouse names. The read ends 1 residue early relative to the CDR3; the germline J gene fills the gap. The chain combines TRBV16 with TRBJ2-5; no reliable D call. V dropped 2 bases and J dropped 3 bases, with 0 bases sitting between them. The CDR3 runs 11 residues. Germline V gene data show CDR1 as SGHSA and CDR2 as FRNQAP. The CDR3 is CASSLQDTQYF. The part of the CDR3 DNA that was read is TGTGCAAGCAGCTTACAAGACACCCAGTAC.

Comment on this clone: Genes here carry mouse names. The sequenced fragment ends 1 residue before the CDR3 boundary, so the rest is inferred from the germline J gene. This chain connects TRBV12-2 to TRBJ1-6; D is unresolved. TRBJ1-6 is annotated as an ORF whose role is uncertain. The CDR3 length is 14 residues. V lost 0 bases and J 1 base, leaving 3 bases between the germline ends. Per germline, CDR1 SGHLS and CDR2 HYDKME. The CDR3 reads CASSLRSYNSPLYF. CDR3 DNA, as far as it was read: TGTGCCAGCTCTCTCAGATCCTATAATTCGCCCCTCTAC.

To note about this clone: Gene labels here are mouse ones. The DNA read from the CDR3 is TGTGCCAGCAGTGATGCAAGCACTTATAATTCGCCCCTCTAC. Protein product: CASSDASTYNSPLY. The CDR3 reads in full as CASSDASTYNSPLYF. The chain has TRBV13-1 and TRBJ1-6; D ambiguous. The read halts 1 residue ahead of the CDR3 end, with the missing end drawn from the germline J gene. TRBJ1-6 is known as an ORF, though its function is uncertain. Trimming took off 0 bases at V and 4 bases at J, with 8 bases between the two ends. Germline CDR1 NSHNY, CDR2 SYGAGN. The CDR3 loop spans 15 amino acids.

In its sample, this clone was seen a few times. Gene names and germline refer to mouse. The missing CDR3 end, 1 residue past where the read stops, is filled in from the germline J gene. The gene calls are TRBV5 and TRBJ1-1, with 8 nucleotides matching TRBD1. This CDR3 region has 14 residues. CDR1 and CDR2 (germline): LGHNA, YNLKQL (reference sequence). With V trimmed by 4 bases and J by 1 base, 2 bases remained unmatched. This chain's CDR3 is CASSPDRANTEVFF. The covered CDR3 bases are TGTGCCAGCAGCCCGGACAGGGCGAACACAGAAGTCTTC.

Regarding this clone: The gene names here belong to mouse. Coverage ceases 1 residue before the CDR3 finishes, and the germline J gene fills in the end. The chain employs TRBV12-1 and TRBJ2-2; TRBD1 agrees at 10 bases. CDR3 length equals 15 residues. V shed 2 bases, J shed 4 bases, and the junction held 3 bases outside the gene matches. Germline V gene data show CDR1 as SGHSN and CDR2 as HYEKVE. The CDR3 bases that were read are TGTGCCAGCTCTCCGACAGGGGGCGGCACCGGGCAGCTCTAC. Its translation is CASSPTGGGTGQLY. The whole CDR3 is CASSPTGGGTGQLYF. Using reference TRBV12-1 and TRBJ2-2 for the parts outside the CDR3, the full variable domain is DSGVVQSPRHIIKEKGGRSVLTCIPISGHSNVVWYQQTLGKELKFLIQHYEKVERDKGFLPSRFSVQQFDDYHSEMNMSALELEDSAMYFCASSPTGGGTGQLYFGEGSKLTVL.

Regarding this clone: Mouse gene names and germline throughout. The read stops 1 residue short of the end of the CDR3; the missing end is completed from the germline J gene. This chain joins TRBV2 and TRBJ1-1; TRBD1 agrees at 7 bases. The V gene end was trimmed by 3 bases and the J gene end by 3 bases; junction bases not matched to a gene: 4. Germline lookup yields CDR1 LGHNA and CDR2 YSYQKL. The CDR3 consists of 14 residues. CDR3: CASSHPGTDTEVFF. Partial CDR3 DNA: TGTGCCAGCAGCCACCCCGGGACAGACACAGAAGTCTTC.

For this clone: Gene names are the mouse ones. The CDR3 end lies 1 residue beyond the end of the read and is filled in from the germline J gene. V gene TRBV26 combines with J gene TRBJ1-3; tentatively, D is TRBD1 (5 bases). The germline V and J ends were trimmed by 4 bases and 0 bases, with 10 bases remaining between them. The germline gives CDR1 KGHPV, CDR2 FQNQEV (reference sequence). The CDR3 has 15 amino acids. CDR3 bases read: TGTGCCAGCAGTCCCCGACAGAATTCTGGAAATACGCTCTAT. The encoded protein is CASSPRQNSGNTLY. The entire CDR3 sequence reads CASSPRQNSGNTLYF.

Concerning this clone: These gene names are mouse names. This chain's CDR3 is CASGASGLGGEEQYF. The DNA read from the CDR3 is TGTGCCAGCGGTGCCTCGGGACTGGGGGGAGAGGAACAGTAC. The genes are TRBV13-2 and TRBJ2-7; 12 bases are a match to TRBD2. The missing CDR3 end, 1 residue past where the read stops, is filled in from the germline J gene. Germline assignment: CDR1 NNHNN and CDR2 SYGAGS (reference sequence). V lost 3 bases, J lost 7 bases, and 8 bases stayed unmatched. This CDR3 has 15 amino acids.

Turning to this clone: Genes and germline come from the mouse. Coverage ceases 1 residue before the CDR3 finishes, and the germline J gene fills in the end. The chain has TRBV3 and TRBJ2-7; D is possibly TRBD1 (6 bases). The CDR3 extends over 14 amino acids. The germline gives CDR1 SNHLY, CDR2 FYNGKV (reference sequence). The V end was cut by 3 bases, the J end by 0 bases, with 9 bases between. CDR3 protein: CASSLWDNSYEQYF. The sequenced CDR3 bases are TGTGCCAGCAGCTTGTGGGACAACTCCTATGAACAGTAC. The full variable domain, rest sourced from reference TRBV3 and TRBJ2-7, is GPKVLQIPSHQIIDMGQMVTLNCDPVSNHLYFYWYKQILGQQMEFLVNFYNGKVMEKSKLFKDQFSVERPDGSYFTLKIQPTALEDSAVYFCASSLWDNSYEQYFGPGTRLTVL.

Turning to this clone: Gene names denote mouse genes. The read halts 1 residue ahead of the CDR3 end, with the missing end drawn from the germline J gene. The V and J genes are TRBV3 and TRBJ2-7; D unclear. The CDR3 has 12 amino acids. Germline V gene sequence: CDR1 SNHLY, CDR2 FYNGKV (reference sequence). Between the trimmed V and J ends, which lost 2 bases and 3 bases, there was a span of 5 bases. The CDR3: CASSLRYYEQYF. CDR3 DNA, as far as it was read: TGTGCCAGCAGCTTACGGTACTATGAACAGTAC.

This clone showed up just a few times. The germline and genes are mouse ones. The read ends 1 residue before the CDR3 terminus; that terminus is restored from the germline J gene. The V gene is TRBV5, the J gene TRBJ1-4, with D possibly TRBD1 on 6 matching bases. Trimming removed 0 bases from V and 5 bases from J, with 10 bases in between. CDR3 size: 15 residues. Germline V gives CDR1 LGHNA, CDR2 YNLKQL (reference sequence). The DNA read from the CDR3 is TGTGCCAGCAGCCAAGACTCACAGGGAAACGAAAGATTATTT. It encodes CASSQDSQGNERLF. The entire CDR3 reads CASSQDSQGNERLFF.

As for this clone: The genes and germline here are from mouse. With the read ending 1 residue before the CDR3 end, the germline J gene is used to fill in that end. V gene TRBV26 combines with J gene TRBJ2-3; TRBD1 matches at 7 bases. The CDR3 sequence is 16 residues long. Germline V gives CDR1 KGHPV, CDR2 FQNQEV (reference sequence). The V segment lost 1 base and the J segment 0 bases; nucleotides outside the gene matches: 4. The chain's CDR3 is CASSLLGQSSAETLYF. The CDR3 bases that were read are TGTGCCAGCAGTCTGTTGGGACAGTCTAGTGCAGAAACGCTGTAT.